The 21 T cell receptor beta chains below come from one sample, sequenced in a study of naive and memory T cell subsets. An equimolar mix of two oligonucleotides served as the beta constant-region primer for TRBC1 and TRBC2. TCRdb reprocessed the UMI-ligation and nested PCR reads with MiXCR, giving one entry per CDR3 protein. Here the sample spans 120,000 to 150,000 distinct CDR3 sequences, approximately 15% being singletons. Sequenced sample: naive CD4+ T cells from blood. All receptors come from a human donor in good health.

The gene calls are TRBV20-1 and TRBJ1-2; D is undetermined. The CDR3 runs 14 residues. Germline loops: CDR1 DFQATT, CDR2 SNEGSKA (reference sequence). Trimming removed 0 bases at V and 3 bases at J, with 11 bases between. The CDR3 reads CSARDPTNYYGYTF. The CDR3 DNA follows: TGCAGTGCTAGAGACCCAACAAACTACTATGGCTACACCTTC.

This chain connects TRBV11-2 to TRBJ2-7; D is unresolved. Germline CDR1 is SGHAT and CDR2 is FQNNGV. The CDR3 extends over 13 amino acids. The V gene lost 5 bases and the J gene lost 5 bases, with 13 bases spanning the gap. For the CDR3, the DNA is TGTGCCAGCAGCGCCGGAGATATCGACGAGCAGTACTTC. Protein: CASSAGDIDEQYF.

This chain uses TRBV6-2 or TRBV6-3 with TRBJ2-6; no firm D call. Per germline, CDR1 MNHEY and CDR2 SVGEGT. Trimming left V 2 bases short and J 8 bases short, with 10 bases between. The CDR3 has 14 amino acids. The CDR3, as DNA: TGTGCCAGCAGTTACCCAGATGGACCCAACGTCCTGACTTTC. It yields the protein CASSYPDGPNVLTF.

The gene calls are TRBV5-1 and TRBJ1-2; D might be TRBD1 (5 bases). V shed 0 bases and J shed 2 bases, with 11 bases lying between them. The germline V gene encodes CDR1 SGHRS and CDR2 YFSETQ. The CDR3 has 15 residues. The CDR3 here is CASSLAAGQNYGYTF. CDR3 sequence (DNA): TGCGCCAGCAGCTTGGCCGCGGGGCAGAACTATGGCTACACCTTC.

For the CDR3, the DNA is TGCGCCAGCAGCTCCGAGGCGGGACTAGCGGGAAGTGAGCAGTTCTTC. Protein product: CASSSEAGLAGSEQFF. The genes are TRBV5-1 and TRBJ2-1; 13 bases are a match to TRBD2. The junction had 9 bases not matched to a gene; V was cut back by 3 bases and J by 9 bases. The CDR3 runs 16 residues. CDR1 is SGHRS, CDR2 YFSETQ, per germline.

This clonotype was observed a handful of times. The V gene is TRBV10-3, the J gene TRBJ1-3, with D possibly TRBD1 on 5 matching bases. Trimming removed 4 bases at V and 0 bases at J, with 7 bases between. The germline CDR1 and CDR2 sequences are ENHRY and SYGVKD. This CDR3 is 14 amino acids long. CDR3 sequence reads: CAISGQSSGNTIYF. As DNA, the CDR3 is TGTGCCATCAGTGGACAGAGCTCTGGAAACACCATATATTTT.

This clonotype was recorded many times. The J gene is TRBJ2-3, the V gene TRBV20-1; D is undetermined. CDR1 and CDR2 from the germline V gene are DFQATT and SNEGSKA (reference sequence). CDR3 length equals 12 residues. Between the trimmed V and J ends, which lost 0 bases and 5 bases, there was a span of 6 bases. The CDR3 sequence is CSAREVQDTQYF. CDR3 DNA: TGCAGTGCTAGAGAGGTACAAGATACGCAGTATTTT.

Only a few counts were recorded for this clonotype. CDR3 region: CASSERTGKDYNEQFF. CDR3 DNA sequence: TGTGCCAGCAGTGAAAGGACAGGGAAGGATTACAATGAGCAGTTCTTC. The V gene is TRBV2, the J gene TRBJ2-1; 8 positions agree with TRBD1. This CDR3 spans 16 amino acids. The germline V gene encodes CDR1 SNHLY and CDR2 FYNNEI. With V trimmed by 2 bases and J by 4 bases, 7 bases remained unmatched.

V and J are TRBV7-9 and TRBJ1-1; the D gene is possibly TRBD1 (5 bases). Trimming shortened V by 2 bases and J by 0 bases, and 13 bases separated the two germline ends. Germline V gene sequence: CDR1 SEHNR, CDR2 FQNEAQ (reference sequence). This CDR3 has 16 amino acids. CDR3 residues: CASSLSQGGMNTEAFF. The CDR3 bases are TGTGCCAGCAGCTTATCCCAGGGTGGGATGAACACTGAAGCTTTCTTT.

The chain is built from TRBV7-9 and TRBJ2-2; no definite D call. The CDR3 sequence is 14 residues long. Trimming pared 3 bases from V and 7 bases from J, leaving 12 bases between. The germline V gene has CDR1 SEHNR and CDR2 FQNEAQ (reference sequence). CDR3 coding DNA: TGTGCCAGCAGCTTTTCAGGTGTTGACGGGGAGCTGTTTTTT. This sequence encodes CASSFSGVDGELFF.

This clonotype turned up a few times. V gene TRBV28 combines with J gene TRBJ2-7, with a tentative D call TRBD1 (6 bases). Between the trimmed V and J ends, which lost 6 bases and 3 bases, there was a span of 18 bases. The CDR3 contains 15 residues. Germline CDR1 is MDHEN and CDR2 is SYDVKM. The CDR3 DNA reads as TGTGCCAGCAGCCGTTATCAGGGGCCGCTCTACGAGCAGTACTTC. It encodes CASSRYQGPLYEQYF.

This clonotype was detected a few times. V is TRBV10-3 and J is TRBJ2-3; 7 bases fit TRBD2. Unmatched junction bases numbered 7, after V lost 1 base and J lost 0 bases. The CDR3 covers 17 residues. The germline V gene encodes CDR1 ENHRY and CDR2 SYGVKD. In DNA, the CDR3 is TGTGCCATCAGTGAGTTTGGCGGGAGTGCCAGCACAGATACGCAGTATTTT. Encoded protein: CAISEFGGSASTDTQYF.

This clonotype was detected a few times. The V call is TRBV28, the J call TRBJ2-5; TRBD1 agrees at 7 bases. Trimming took 6 bases from V and 4 from J; bases not matched to a gene: 11. The CDR3 consists of 15 residues. CDR1 and CDR2 (germline): MDHEN, SYDVKM. The CDR3 loop reads CASSSDRAGGETQYF. In DNA form, the CDR3 reads TGTGCCAGCAGCTCCGACAGGGCAGGGGGAGAGACCCAGTACTTC.

This clonotype was seen repeatedly, ten times or more. Compared with germline, one end of the junction differs, possibly owing to a read error. The CDR3 coding sequence is TGCGCCAGCAGCTTGGTTGAGACCCAGTACTTC. This codes for CASSLVETQYF. The rearrangement links TRBV12-3 or TRBV12-4 to TRBJ2-5; no clear D gene. The CDR3 consists of 11 residues.

This chain joins TRBV29-1 and TRBJ1-2; weak D call: TRBD1 (6 bases). With 6 bases removed from V and 4 bases from J, the gap between germline ends came to 15 bases. CDR1 is SQVTM and CDR2 is ANQGSEA in the germline V gene. The CDR3 sequence is 13 residues long. The DNA of the CDR3 is TGCAGCGTCCGTATCAGGGGAACCTATGGCTACACCTTC. Residues: CSVRIRGTYGYTF.

This clonotype has more than one count but fewer than ten. The V and J genes are TRBV29-1 and TRBJ2-5; possibly TRBD1 for D (5 bases). CDR1 is SQVTM, CDR2 ANQGSEA, per germline. This CDR3 spans 13 amino acids. V gave up 5 bases and J gave up 4 bases, with 14 bases separating them. In DNA, the CDR3 is TGCAGCGTTCTTACTTGGGGCAGAGAGACCCAGTACTTC. Translation: CSVLTWGRETQYF.

V gene TRBV7-2 combines with J gene TRBJ2-3; 8 positions match TRBD2. In germline, CDR1 is SGHTA, CDR2 FQGNSA. V lost 4 bases, J lost 1 base, and 7 bases stayed unmatched. The CDR3 has 16 amino acids. CDR3: CASSSPGGPGTDTQYF. The CDR3 DNA is TGTGCCAGCAGCTCACCGGGAGGGCCCGGCACAGATACGCAGTATTTT.

This clonotype came up a few times. This chain links TRBV23-1 with TRBJ2-3; 7 bases line up with TRBD2. TRBV23-1 counts as an open reading frame of uncertain function. Trimming took 0 bases from V and 3 from J; bases not matched to a gene: 9. This CDR3 is built from 17 residues. The CDR3 nucleotides are TGCGCCAGCAGTCAATCGAGGGCGGGAGAAGGAACAGATACGCAGTATTTT. This sequence encodes CASSQSRAGEGTDTQYF.

J is TRBJ2-1 and V is TRBV7-2; D is unresolved. Germline assignment: CDR1 SGHTA and CDR2 FQGNSA. V lost 1 base, J lost 4 bases, and 8 bases lay in between. The CDR3 covers 14 residues. The CDR3 sequence: CASSLVAAYNEQFF. Written as DNA, the CDR3 is TGTGCCAGCAGCTTAGTGGCAGCGTACAATGAGCAGTTCTTC. The whole variable domain, remainder taken from reference TRBV7-2 and TRBJ2-1, is GAGVSQSPSNKVTEKGKDVELRCDPISGHTALYWYRQSLGQGLEFLIYFQGNSAPDKSGLPSDRFSAERTGGSVSTLTIQRTQQEDSAVYLCASSLVAAYNEQFFGPGTRLTVL.

The V call is TRBV7-6, the J call TRBJ1-2; D not resolved. The CDR3 is made up of 14 amino acids. V was pared by 5 bases and J by 4 bases, with 14 bases between. Germline-derived CDR1 and CDR2 are SGHVS and FNYEAQ. The CDR3 DNA reads TGTGCCAGCAGCCCCGGGCCCGGAAGCTATGGCTACACCTTC. Its protein is CASSPGPGSYGYTF.

The J gene is TRBJ2-2, the V gene TRBV19, with 11 bases aligning to TRBD1. The CDR3 spans 17 residues. Trimming cost V 4 bases and J 2 bases; bases outside gene matches: 6. Germline assignment: CDR1 LNHDA and CDR2 SQIVND (reference sequence). The CDR3 protein is CASSRLGTGGNTGELFF. CDR3 nucleotides: TGTGCCAGTAGTAGACTCGGGACAGGGGGAAACACCGGGGAGCTGTTTTTT.